A selection of T cell receptor beta chains follows, all from one sample in a study of OX40 agonist ivuxolimab in advanced cancers. The table came from immunoSEQ multiplex PCR; TCRdb's copy has only in-frame clones and leaves some out. The sample contains 55,000 to 80,000 clones, roughly 84% of which appear only once. The sample here was CD4+ or CD8+ T cells sorted from blood, taken in a trial of the OX40 agonist ivuxolimab. These receptors all come from an adult with an advanced solid tumor such as melanoma, head and neck, liver or kidney cancer. CDR3s include the opening cysteine and the closing phenylalanine or tryptophan. A D gene is named only where the DNA matches it firmly. The size field is filled for only some rows; it gives once, few, many or a size class.

v_call,j_call,d_call,clone_size,cdr3_nt,cdr3_aa
TRBV9,TRBJ2-5,-,-,TGTGCCAGCAGCGTGGGGCCCCTAGAGACCCAGTACTTC,CASSVGPLETQYF
TRBV15,TRBJ2-1,TRBD2,-,TGTGCCACCAGCGGCCGTTGGGCTAGCGGGAGTATCGATGAGCAGTTCTTC,CATSGRWASGSIDEQFF
TRBV7-9,TRBJ2-3,-,-,TGTGCCAGCACCGCCTCGGGGGACACAGATACGCAGTATTTT,CASTASGDTDTQYF
TRBV12-2,TRBJ2-6,-,-,TGTGCAAGTCGCGAGAGTCACACACAAAGTCGGGCCAACGTCCTGACTTTC,CASRESHTQSRANVLTF
TRBV7-9,TRBJ1-1,-,-,TGTGCCAGCAGCCAACCAGATGGAAGGGACACTGAAGCTTTCTTT,CASSQPDGRDTEAFF
TRBV9,TRBJ1-2,-,-,TGTGCCAGCAGCGTAGGTACGGACAGCCGGTTTGGCTACACCTTC,CASSVGTDSRFGYTF
TRBV2,TRBJ1-5,-,-,TGTGCCAGCAGTGTTGAGGGGGGAAACAATCAGCCCCAGCATTTT,CASSVEGGNNQPQHF
TRBV11-2,TRBJ1-1,-,once,TGTGCCAGCAGCTTAGGGTTTAGGTCCGCAAAAGCTTTCTTT,CASSLGFRSAKAFF
TRBV11-2,TRBJ2-7,TRBD2,-,TGTGCCAGCAGCTCTCGGGGGGAGTCCTACGAGCAGTACTTC,CASSSRGESYEQYF
TRBV5-4,TRBJ2-5,TRBD1,-,TGTGCCAGCAGCTTGGGACAGGGAGAGACCCAGTACTTC,CASSLGQGETQYF
TRBV27,TRBJ1-5,TRBD1,-,TGTGCCAGCAGTCCCTACGTATACAGGGGGAATTACGTGCAGCCCCAGCATTTT,CASSPYVYRGNYVQPQHF
TRBV4-3,TRBJ2-5,-,-,TGCGCCAGCAGCCAAGGACGTTCACAGGCGGAGACCCAGTACTTC,CASSQGRSQAETQYF
TRBV25-1,TRBJ2-6,TRBD1,-,TGTGCCAGCAGCAGGACAGGGGTCAACGTCCTGACTTTC,CASSRTGVNVLTF
TRBV6-6,TRBJ2-7,-,-,TGTGCCAGCAGTTACACGCAAGGGGGGTACGAGCAGTACTTC,CASSYTQGGYEQYF
TRBV7-2,TRBJ1-2,-,-,TGTGCCAGCAGCTCCGCCCCAGGGGAAGTCGGTGGCTACACCTTC,CASSSAPGEVGGYTF
TRBV7-7,TRBJ2-5,-,-,TGTGCTAGCAGCTCGGGGGCGACCCAGTACTTC,CASSSGATQYF
TRBV6-4,TRBJ2-2,-,-,TGTGCCAGCAGTGCCCTCATCAACACCGGGGAGCTGTTTTTT,CASSALINTGELFF
TRBV7-9,TRBJ1-5,-,-,TGTGCCAGCAGCTTAGACGGTAGCAATCAGCCCCAGCATTTT,CASSLDGSNQPQHF
TRBV27,TRBJ2-7,-,-,TGTGCCAGCAGTTTCCTAGGGAGCGGAGCTGAGTACGAGCAGTACTTC,CASSFLGSGAEYEQYF
TRBV5-1,TRBJ1-2,-,-,TGCGCCAGCAGCTTGGCCGGCCAGGGCTCTTATAACTATGGCTACACCTTC,CASSLAGQGSYNYGYTF
TRBV11-3,TRBJ2-7,-,-,TGTGCCAGCAGCCGCGGACGGAGCTCCTACGAGCAGTACTTC,CASSRGRSSYEQYF
TRBV14,TRBJ2-5,-,-,TGTGCCAGCAGCCAAGGTACCACCGGGACTCCCCCCTGGGAGCAGTACTTC,CASSQGTTGTPPWEQYF
TRBV30,TRBJ2-2,TRBD2,-,TGTGCCTGGAGACTAGCGGGCACCGGGGAGCTGTTTTTT,CAWRLAGTGELFF
TRBV6-1,TRBJ2-7,TRBD2,-,TGTGCCAGCAGTGCGGGGGGATATTCCTACGAGCAGTACTTC,CASSAGGYSYEQYF
TRBV7-8,TRBJ2-1,-,-,TGTGCCAGCAGAAAGAGGGAGGGGGCGGTGAATGAGCAGTTCTTC,CASRKREGAVNEQFF
TRBV7-2,TRBJ2-1,-,once,TGTGCCAGCAGCCCTCGGCGGCCCACCTACAATGAGCAGTTCTTC,CASSPRRPTYNEQFF
TRBV15,TRBJ2-3,-,-,TGTGCCACCAGCGAGCCGATAGGCGGCCGCAGGGGTACAGATACGCAGTATTTT,CATSEPIGGRRGTDTQYF
TRBV6-5,TRBJ1-1,-,-,TGTGCCAGCCGCGGGGGGGTCACTGAAGCTTTCTTT,CASRGGVTEAFF
TRBV6-6,TRBJ1-1,-,-,TGTGCCAGCACCCTACTATACAACACTGAAGCTTTCTTT,CASTLLYNTEAFF
TRBV19,TRBJ1-2,TRBD1,-,TGTGCCAGTAGTCGGGACAGGGATCCCTATGGCTACACCTTC,CASSRDRDPYGYTF
TRBV2,TRBJ2-1,TRBD2,-,TGTGCCAGCAGTGGCCAACGGGAGGGTGAGCAGTTCTTC,CASSGQREGEQFF
TRBV28,TRBJ2-5,-,-,TGTGCCAGCAGTTTCAGACCAGGGGAGGATCAAGAGACCCAGTACTTC,CASSFRPGEDQETQYF
TRBV5-1,TRBJ2-7,TRBD2,-,TGCGCCAGCAGCTTGGCCCCTAGCGGGAGTTTCTACGAGCAGTACTTC,CASSLAPSGSFYEQYF
TRBV6-1,TRBJ1-5,-,-,TGTGCCAGCAGTGGACGTTTGAGGGGATGGAATCAGCCCCAGCATTTT,CASSGRLRGWNQPQHF
TRBV30,TRBJ2-3,TRBD2,few,TGTGCCTGGAGTAAAAGAAGGACTAGCGGGGGGCCAGATACGCAGTATTTT,CAWSKRRTSGGPDTQYF
TRBV4-1,TRBJ2-1,TRBD1,-,TGCGCCAGCAGCCAGAGATCTGGGACAGGGGTTTACAATGAGCAGTTCTTC,CASSQRSGTGVYNEQFF
TRBV14,TRBJ2-7,-,-,TGTGCCAGCAGTTCCGTACTGGGGTACGAGCAGTACTTC,CASSSVLGYEQYF
TRBV5-6,TRBJ1-1,-,-,TGTGCCAGCAGCTTTCGGCCGGTTATTATGAACACTGAAGCTTTCTTT,CASSFRPVIMNTEAFF
TRBV11-1,TRBJ1-1,TRBD1,once,TGTGCCAGCAGCTTGGCCAGGGGGAGCACTGAAGCTTTCTTT,CASSLARGSTEAFF
TRBV4-2,TRBJ2-1,TRBD2,few,TGTGCCAGCAGCCAAGTTCGTCCAGGGAGGAGCGGGGGGGCCTACAATGAGCAGTTCTTC,CASSQVRPGRSGGAYNEQFF
TRBV6-5,TRBJ2-7,TRBD1,many,TGTGCCAGCAGTTTATACAGGGGATACGAGCAGTACTTC,CASSLYRGYEQYF
TRBV25-1,TRBJ1-5,-,-,TGTGCCAGCAGAGGCGAGGGTCAGCCCCAGCATTTT,CASRGEGQPQHF
TRBV9,TRBJ2-3,TRBD2,-,TGTGCCAGCAGCGGAAATAGCGGGAGAAGCACAGATACGCAGTATTTT,CASSGNSGRSTDTQYF
TRBV5-1,TRBJ2-3,-,-,TGCGCCAGCAGCTTATTTTCAGATACGCAGTATTTT,CASSLFSDTQYF
TRBV7-2,TRBJ1-2,TRBD1,few,TGTGCCAGCAGCTTATTTGGACAGGGGGCGAGCTATGGCTACACCTTC,CASSLFGQGASYGYTF
TRBV14,TRBJ2-1,TRBD2,-,TGTGCCAGCAGACCCACTAGCGGGGGTGGCAATGAGCAGTTCTTC,CASRPTSGGGNEQFF
TRBV19,TRBJ1-4,-,-,TGTGCCAGTAGTGAGGACAGAGACCCGGCTGAAAAACTGTTTTTT,CASSEDRDPAEKLFF
TRBV7-2,TRBJ2-1,TRBD1,-,TGTGCCAGCAGCTTAGGGGGCAGGGGGCTCCTTAAACTTGAGCAGTTCTTC,CASSLGGRGLLKLEQFF